This entry is about one T cell receptor beta chain. This specimen comes from a study of blood T cell repertoires in COVID-19. Profiling relied on immunoSEQ multiplex PCR, and the TCRdb table lists in-frame clones only, not all of them. The sample carries some 250,000 clones, just under 85% recorded once. CDR3 length: 16 residues. The germline V gene has CDR1 ENHRY and CDR2 SYGVKD. Trimming removed 6 bases from V and 0 bases from J, with 17 bases in between. This clonotype was sampled from a man between 35 and 55 years old who had recovered from COVID-19. This chain uses TRBV10-3 with TRBJ2-5, with D possibly TRBD1 on 6 matching bases. Sequenced sample: PBMCs or T cells enriched from blood (not recorded which). CDR3 amino acids: CAISPNRDKYQETQYF. In DNA, the CDR3 is TGTGCCATCAGCCCTAACCGGGACAAGTACCAAGAGACCCAGTACTTC.